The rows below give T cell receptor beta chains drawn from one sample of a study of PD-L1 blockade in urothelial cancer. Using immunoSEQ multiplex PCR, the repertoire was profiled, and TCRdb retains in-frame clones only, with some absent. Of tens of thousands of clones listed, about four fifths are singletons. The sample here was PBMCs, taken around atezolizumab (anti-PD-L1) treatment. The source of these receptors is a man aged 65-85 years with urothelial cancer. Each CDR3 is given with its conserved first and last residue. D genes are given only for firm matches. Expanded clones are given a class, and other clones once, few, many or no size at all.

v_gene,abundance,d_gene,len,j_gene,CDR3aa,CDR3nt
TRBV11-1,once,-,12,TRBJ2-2,CASSSNTGELFF,TGTGCCAGCTCGAGTAACACCGGGGAGCTGTTTTTT
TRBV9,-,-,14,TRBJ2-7,CASSVEQHAYEQYF,TGTGCCAGCAGCGTAGAACAGCACGCCTACGAGCAGTACTTC
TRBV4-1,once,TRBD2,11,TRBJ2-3,CASSLGGTQYF,TGCGCCAGCAGCCTGGGGGGGACGCAGTATTTT
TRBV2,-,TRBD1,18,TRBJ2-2,CASGDRGFGGSPPGELFF,TGTGCCAGCGGGGACAGGGGGTTTGGGGGGAGTCCCCCCGGGGAGCTGTTTTTT
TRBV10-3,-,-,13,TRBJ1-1,CATQLGLSTEAFF,TGTGCCACCCAGTTGGGGCTGAGCACTGAAGCTTTCTTT
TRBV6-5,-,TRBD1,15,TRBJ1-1,CASSSPGQVNTEAFF,TGTGCCAGCAGTTCCCCGGGACAGGTTAACACTGAAGCTTTCTTT
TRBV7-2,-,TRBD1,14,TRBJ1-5,CASSPRQGNQPQHF,TGTGCCAGCAGCCCCCGACAGGGGAATCAGCCCCAGCATTTT
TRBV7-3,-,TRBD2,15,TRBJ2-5,CASSSSGSWSETQYF,TGTGCCAGCAGTTCGAGCGGGAGTTGGTCAGAGACCCAGTACTTC
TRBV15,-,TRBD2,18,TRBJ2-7,CATSMGSGRAYSSYEQYF,TGTGCCACCAGCATGGGTAGCGGGAGGGCCTATAGCTCCTACGAGCAGTACTTC
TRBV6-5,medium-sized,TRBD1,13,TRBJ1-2,CASREQGLAGYTF,TGTGCCAGCAGGGAACAGGGGTTGGCTGGCTACACCTTC
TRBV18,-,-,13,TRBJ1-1,CASSRVRDTEAFF,TGTGCCAGCTCACGGGTCAGGGACACTGAAGCTTTCTTT
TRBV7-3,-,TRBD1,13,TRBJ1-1,CASSATGTDEAFF,TGTGCCAGCAGCGCCACCGGGACAGATGAAGCTTTCTTT
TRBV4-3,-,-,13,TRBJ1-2,CASSQDRSGGYTF,TGCGCCAGCAGCCAAGATAGAAGCGGTGGCTACACCTTC
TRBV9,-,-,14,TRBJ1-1,CASSVQAGKTEAFF,TGTGCCAGCAGCGTACAGGCAGGGAAGACTGAAGCTTTCTTT
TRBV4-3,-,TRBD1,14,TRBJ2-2,CASSQGTGTGELFF,TGCGCCAGCAGCCAAGGGACAGGCACCGGGGAGCTGTTTTTT
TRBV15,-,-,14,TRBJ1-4,CATSRGGLIEKLFF,TGTGCCACCAGCAGAGGAGGGCTGATCGAAAAACTGTTTTTT
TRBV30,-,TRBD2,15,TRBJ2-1,CAWSPGTSSYNEQFF,TGTGCCTGGAGTCCCGGGACTAGCTCCTACAATGAGCAGTTCTTC
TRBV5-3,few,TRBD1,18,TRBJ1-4,CARSLCVGAGTGNEKLFF,TGTGCCAGAAGCTTGTGTGTGGGGGCCGGGACAGGGAATGAAAAACTGTTTTTT
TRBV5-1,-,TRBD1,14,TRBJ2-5,CASSLRQGGETQYF,TGCGCCAGCAGCTTGAGACAGGGCGGGGAGACCCAGTACTTC
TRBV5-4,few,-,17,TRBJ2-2,CASSRNRPSTDVRELFF,TGTGCCAGCAGCAGAAACAGGCCCTCGACGGATGTCAGGGAGCTGTTTTTT
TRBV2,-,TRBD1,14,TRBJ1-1,CASMTGWGNTEAFF,TGTGCCAGCATGACAGGGTGGGGGAACACTGAAGCTTTCTTT
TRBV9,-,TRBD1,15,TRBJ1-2,CASSGRTGGVGGYTF,TGTGCCAGCAGCGGACGGACAGGGGGGGTGGGTGGCTACACCTTC
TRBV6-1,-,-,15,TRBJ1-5,CASSGFRSSNQPQHF,TGTGCCAGCAGTGGGTTTCGGAGCAGCAATCAGCCCCAGCATTTT
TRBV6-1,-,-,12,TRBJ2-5,CASSLDQETQYF,TGTGCCAGCAGCCTAGACCAAGAGACCCAGTACTTC
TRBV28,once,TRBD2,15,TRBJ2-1,CASSLGGRGLNEQFF,TGTGCCAGCAGTTTAGGCGGGAGGGGACTCAATGAGCAGTTCTTC
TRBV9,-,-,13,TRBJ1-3,CASTPSGGNTIYF,TGTGCCAGCACCCCGTCGGGAGGGAACACCATATATTTT
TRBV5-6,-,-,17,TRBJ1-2,CASSLESERQGGYGYTF,TGTGCCAGCAGCTTGGAATCAGAGAGACAAGGAGGATATGGCTACACCTTC
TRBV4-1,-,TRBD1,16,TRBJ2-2,CASSQVRTGATGELFF,TGCGCCAGCAGCCAAGTCAGGACAGGAGCCACCGGGGAGCTGTTTTTT
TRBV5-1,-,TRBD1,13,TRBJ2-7,CASSQQGKYEQYF,TGCGCCAGCAGCCAACAGGGGAAATACGAGCAGTACTTC
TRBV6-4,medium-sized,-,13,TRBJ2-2,CASSAGDTGELFF,TGTGCCAGCAGTGCAGGGGACACCGGGGAGCTGTTTTTT
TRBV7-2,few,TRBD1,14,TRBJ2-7,CASSLRVRGREQYF,TGTGCCAGCAGCTTAAGAGTCAGGGGGCGGGAGCAGTACTTC
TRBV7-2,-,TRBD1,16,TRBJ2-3,CASSTQGTGWADTQYF,TGTGCCAGCAGCACCCAGGGGACAGGGTGGGCAGATACGCAGTATTTT
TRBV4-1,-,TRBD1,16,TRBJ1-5,CASSQGRAGGFQPQHF,TGCGCCAGCAGCCAAGGAAGGGCAGGGGGCTTTCAGCCCCAGCATTTT
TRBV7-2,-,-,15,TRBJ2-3,CASSLAISSTDTQYF,TGTGCCAGCAGCTTAGCAATTTCGAGCACAGATACGCAGTATTTT
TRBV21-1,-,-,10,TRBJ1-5,CASSTLLQHF,TGTGCCAGCAGCACCCTCCTCCAGCATTTT
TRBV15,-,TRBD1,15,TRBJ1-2,CATSRAQGAVYGYTF,TGTGCCACCAGCAGGGCACAGGGGGCGGTCTATGGCTACACCTTC
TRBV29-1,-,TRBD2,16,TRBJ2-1,CSVAFGTSGSLGEQFF,TGCAGCGTTGCCTTTGGGACTAGCGGGAGTTTGGGCGAGCAGTTCTTC
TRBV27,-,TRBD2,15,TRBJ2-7,CASRFTSGRAYEQYF,TGTGCCAGCAGATTTACTAGCGGGAGGGCCTACGAGCAGTACTTC
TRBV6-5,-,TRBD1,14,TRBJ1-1,CASSRQGENTEAFF,TGTGCCAGCAGTCGACAGGGAGAAAACACTGAAGCTTTCTTT
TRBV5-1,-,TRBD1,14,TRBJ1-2,CASSLGTGSYGYTF,TGCGCCAGCAGCTTGGGGACAGGGTCCTATGGCTACACCTTC
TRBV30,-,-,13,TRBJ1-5,CAWSRQNNQPQHF,TGTGCCTGGAGTCGACAGAACAATCAGCCCCAGCATTTT
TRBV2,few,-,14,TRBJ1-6,CASIRDINNSPLHF,TGTGCCAGCATCCGGGACATCAATAATTCACCCCTCCACTTT
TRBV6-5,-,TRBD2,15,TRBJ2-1,CASGTRRGLGNEQFF,TGTGCCAGCGGAACCCGGCGCGGACTAGGCAATGAGCAGTTCTTC
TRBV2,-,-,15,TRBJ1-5,CASRGQGVSNQPQHF,TGTGCCAGCAGAGGACAAGGGGTGAGCAATCAGCCCCAGCATTTT
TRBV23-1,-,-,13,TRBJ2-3,CASFLRGTDTQYF,TGCGCCAGCTTCCTTAGGGGTACAGATACGCAGTATTTT
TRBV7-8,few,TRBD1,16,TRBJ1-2,CASSFGEDRVWYGYTF,TGTGCCAGCAGCTTCGGCGAGGACAGGGTTTGGTATGGCTACACCTTC
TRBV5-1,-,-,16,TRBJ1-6,CASSLLTGGGDSPLHF,TGCGCCAGCAGCCTTTTAACTGGGGGAGGAGATTCACCCCTCCACTTT
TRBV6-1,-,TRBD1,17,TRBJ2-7,CASSERDRGQFSYEQYF,TGTGCCAGCAGTGAAAGGGACAGGGGCCAATTCTCCTACGAGCAGTACTTC
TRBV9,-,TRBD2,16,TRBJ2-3,CASSAQLATSTDTQYF,TGTGCCAGCAGCGCCCAACTAGCGACCAGCACAGATACGCAGTATTTT
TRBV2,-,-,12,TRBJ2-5,CASSDYAETQYF,TGTGCCAGCAGTGACTATGCGGAGACCCAGTACTTC
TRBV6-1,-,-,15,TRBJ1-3,CASNGERVSGNTIYF,TGTGCCAGCAACGGCGAGAGGGTTTCTGGAAACACCATATATTTT
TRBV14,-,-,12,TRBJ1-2,CASSLDIRGYTF,TGTGCCAGCAGCCTCGACATAAGGGGCTACACCTTC
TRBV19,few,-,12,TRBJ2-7,CASSKQGAEQYF,TGTGCCAGTAGTAAACAGGGTGCCGAGCAGTACTTC